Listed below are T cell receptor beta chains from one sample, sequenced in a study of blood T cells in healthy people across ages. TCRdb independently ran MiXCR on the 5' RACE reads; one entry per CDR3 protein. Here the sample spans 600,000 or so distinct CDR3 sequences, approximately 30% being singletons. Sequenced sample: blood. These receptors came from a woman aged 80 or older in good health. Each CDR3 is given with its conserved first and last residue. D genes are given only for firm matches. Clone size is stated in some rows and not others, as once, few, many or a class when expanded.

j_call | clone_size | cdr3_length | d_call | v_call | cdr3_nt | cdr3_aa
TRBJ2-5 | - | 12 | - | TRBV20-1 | TGCAGTGCGTCGGACCGGGGAGCGACCCAGTACTTC | CSASDRGATQYF
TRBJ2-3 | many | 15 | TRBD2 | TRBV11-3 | TGTGCCAGCAGTGCGGGAGTAGTAACGGCAGATACGCAGTATTTT | CASSAGVVTADTQYF
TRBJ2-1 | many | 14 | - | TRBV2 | TGTGCCAGCAGGGACTGGACCACCTACAATGAGCAGTTCTTC | CASRDWTTYNEQFF
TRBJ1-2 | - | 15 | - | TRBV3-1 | TGTGCCAGCAGCCAGGACAGCCTCGAGGGTCATGGCTACACCTTC | CASSQDSLEGHGYTF
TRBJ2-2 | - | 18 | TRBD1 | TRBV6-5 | TGTGCCAGCAGTTCCCTTTTCCTCGACAGGGGAGAAACCGGGGAGCTGTTTTTT | CASSSLFLDRGETGELFF
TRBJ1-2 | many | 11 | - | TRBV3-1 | TGTGCCAGCAGCCAAGATACCGGCTACACCTTC | CASSQDTGYTF
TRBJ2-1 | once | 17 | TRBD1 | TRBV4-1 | TGCGCCAGCAGCCACCCAGTGGACAGGAACCTTCAAGAGACCCAGTTCTTC | CASSHPVDRNLQETQFF
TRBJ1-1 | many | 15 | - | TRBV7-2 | TGTGCCAGCAGCTTACGCCACGCCATCCCCACTGAAGCTTTCTTT | CASSLRHAIPTEAFF
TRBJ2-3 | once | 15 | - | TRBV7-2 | TGTGCCAGCAGCCCGGTCGGGGGGACAACAGATACGCAGTATTTT | CASSPVGGTTDTQYF
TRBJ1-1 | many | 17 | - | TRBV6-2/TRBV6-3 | TGTGCCAGCAGTTACTCCGGGACGGCGTTCATGAACACTGAAGCTTTCTTT | CASSYSGTAFMNTEAFF
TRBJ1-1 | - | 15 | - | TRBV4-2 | TGTGCCAGCAGCCAAGAAACAGGACGCAACACTGAAGCTTTCTTT | CASSQETGRNTEAFF
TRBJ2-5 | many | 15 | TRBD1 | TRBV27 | TGTGCCAGCAGTTCACCACGGACAGGACAAGAGACCCAGTACTTC | CASSSPRTGQETQYF
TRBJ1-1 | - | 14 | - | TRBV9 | TGTGCCAGCAGCGTAGGACAGACGAACACTGAAGCTTTCTTT | CASSVGQTNTEAFF
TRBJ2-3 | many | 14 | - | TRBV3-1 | TGTGCCAGCAGCCAAGATAATGGCAGGGACACGCAGTATTTT | CASSQDNGRDTQYF
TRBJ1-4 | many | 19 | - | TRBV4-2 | TGTGCCAGCAGCCAAGATCCGGCAGGGACTTACGCAACTAATGAAAAACTGTTTTTT | CASSQDPAGTYATNEKLFF
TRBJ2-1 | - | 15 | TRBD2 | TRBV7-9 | TGTGCCAGCAGCACACCGGGACTAGTGCGCGATGAGCAGTTCTTC | CASSTPGLVRDEQFF
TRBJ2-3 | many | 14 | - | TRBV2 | TGTGCCAGCAGTGAGGACAGACCCACGAATACGCAGTATTTT | CASSEDRPTNTQYF
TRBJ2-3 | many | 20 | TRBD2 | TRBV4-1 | TGCGCCAGCAGCCAAGAAGCCGGGGGGACTACCTGGACTAGCACAGATACGCAGTATTTT | CASSQEAGGTTWTSTDTQYF
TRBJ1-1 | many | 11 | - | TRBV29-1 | TGCAGCGTTGCAGGGGTCACTGAAGCTTTCTTT | CSVAGVTEAFF
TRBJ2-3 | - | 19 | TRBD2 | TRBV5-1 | TGCGCCAGCAGCCTGGGGACTAGCGGGGGCCCCACTAGCACAGATACGCAGTATTTT | CASSLGTSGGPTSTDTQYF
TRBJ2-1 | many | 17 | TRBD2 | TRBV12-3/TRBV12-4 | TGTGCCAGCAGTTTAATCCCGGGTCTAGCGGGGGGGAATGAGCAGTTCTTC | CASSLIPGLAGGNEQFF
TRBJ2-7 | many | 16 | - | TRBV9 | TGTGCCAGCAGCGCAGGAGGCAGGGGAGAGACCCACGAGCAGTACTTC | CASSAGGRGETHEQYF
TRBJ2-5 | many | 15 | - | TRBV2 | TGTGCCAGCAGGGTCCGGGACACTGGCCAAGAGACCCAGTACTTC | CASRVRDTGQETQYF
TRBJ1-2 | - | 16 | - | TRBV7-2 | TGTGCCAGCAGCTTAGATGGGGCTAAAGGGAACTATGGCTACACCTTC | CASSLDGAKGNYGYTF
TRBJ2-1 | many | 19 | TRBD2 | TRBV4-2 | TGTGCCAGCAGCCCCACAGGGGCTAGCGGGGGGCCGCTCGGGAGTGAGCAGTTCTTC | CASSPTGASGGPLGSEQFF
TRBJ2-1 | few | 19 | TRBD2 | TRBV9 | TGTGCCAGCAGCGTACGACTAGCGGGGGGGATAAGCTCCTACAATGAGCAGTTCTTC | CASSVRLAGGISSYNEQFF
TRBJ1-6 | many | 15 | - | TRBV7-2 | TGTGCCAGCAGCTCCTCCCTGGCGGAGAATTCACCCCTCCACTTT | CASSSSLAENSPLHF
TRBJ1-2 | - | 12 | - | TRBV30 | TGTGCCTGGAGTGGGACGCCTGGGGGCTACACCTTC | CAWSGTPGGYTF
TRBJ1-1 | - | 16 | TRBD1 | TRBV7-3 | TGTGCCAGCAGCTCCACAGGGGGCGCGAGGGGAACTGAAGCTTTCTTT | CASSSTGGARGTEAFF
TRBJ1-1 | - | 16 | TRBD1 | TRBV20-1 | TGCAGTGCTAGTCCCAAACAGGGGAGGGGGAACACTGAAGCTTTCTTT | CSASPKQGRGNTEAFF
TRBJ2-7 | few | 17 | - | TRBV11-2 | TGTGCCAGCAGCTTAGATCAAGGGTCCCACTCCTACAATGAGCAGTACTTC | CASSLDQGSHSYNEQYF
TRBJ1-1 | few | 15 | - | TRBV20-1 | TGCAGTGCTAGAGATTGGGTCAGGGATGGGACTGAAGCTTTCTTT | CSARDWVRDGTEAFF
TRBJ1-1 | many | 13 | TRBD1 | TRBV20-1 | TGCAGTGCTCTGGACAGGGTGGATCCTGAAGCTTTCTTT | CSALDRVDPEAFF
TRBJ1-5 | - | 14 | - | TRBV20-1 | TGCAGTGCTACGACACACTATAGCAATCAGCCCCAGCATTTT | CSATTHYSNQPQHF
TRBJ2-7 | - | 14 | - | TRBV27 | TGTGCCAGCAGTTTATTCGGTGGAGCGGCCGAGCAGTACTTC | CASSLFGGAAEQYF
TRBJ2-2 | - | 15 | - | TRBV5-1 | TGCGCCAGCACTAAATCAGGGGTGCGCACCGGGGAGCTGTTTTTT | CASTKSGVRTGELFF
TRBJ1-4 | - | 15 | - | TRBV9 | TGTGCCAGCAGCGTTGGGGGTGCGACTAATGAAAAACGGTTTTTT | CASSVGGATNEKRFF
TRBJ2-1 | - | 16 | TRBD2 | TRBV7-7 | TGTGCTAGCAGCTTAGCGGAGGACGGGAGGACGAATGAGCAGTTCTTC | CASSLAEDGRTNEQFF
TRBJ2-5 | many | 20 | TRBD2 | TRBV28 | TGTGCCAGCAGTTTATTTCCCCCCTCCAAAGCCGGGACTATACAGGAGACCCAGTACTTC | CASSLFPPSKAGTIQETQYF
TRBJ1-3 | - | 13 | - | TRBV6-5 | TGTGCCAGCAGCCAGACAGTAGGAAACACCATATATTTT | CASSQTVGNTIYF
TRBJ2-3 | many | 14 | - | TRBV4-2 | TGTGCCAGCAGCCAAGATGGTAGATCCTTTCCGCAGTATTTT | CASSQDGRSFPQYF